Listed here is a single T cell receptor beta chain. Its antigen is unknown. This record belongs to a study of cytomegalovirus exposure and HLA in healthy donors. In the study overall: Roughly 85 million unique TCRs from HLA-typed donors made up an early data release.

Primers for the PCR totalled 60 Vbeta and 13 Jbeta. In the source study's methods: In a later analysis, the count reached some 83 million unique TCR beta chains, with 8.5 million to 14 million shared. Repertoires were generated with immunoSEQ multiplex PCR, while TCRdb's copy carries only in-frame clones and drops some. That table gives V, J and clone size, and the DNA gave D and trimming. This repertoire shows some 100,000 clones, more than 80% found once; its top ten account for about 3.9%. Study-level points and caveats: Later genetic work tied a missense DCLRE1C variant to beta-chain V and J trimming. According to the study, 160 or so TCR beta chains were cytomegalovirus-associated.

Trimming took 4 bases from V and 7 from J, leaving 17 bases between them. CDR1 is SGHKS, CDR2 YYEKEE, per germline (reference sequence). This CDR3 region has 15 residues. This chain joins TRBV5-5 and TRBJ1-4; D gene unclear. This receptor was identified in a man under 40 in good health and CMV-seronegative. The sequencing sample was made of PBMCs. The CDR3 sequence is CASSAGALFGEKLFF. For the CDR3, the DNA is TGTGCCAGCAGCGCCGGAGCCCTATTCGGTGAAAAACTGTTTTTT.